Listed here are 24 T cell receptor beta chains from one sample, sequenced in a study of control samples from healthy donors and cancer patients. Assay used: immunoSEQ multiplex PCR; TCRdb lists only in-frame clones, some missing. Seen here are about 80,000 clones, 84% observed once, and the top ten hold around 10%. The sequenced material came from PBMCs. These receptor sequences come from a man aged 60-69 years with head and neck cancer.

This chain joins TRBV18 and TRBJ1-1, with D unclear. The CDR3 is 13 amino acids. Germline V lookup: CDR1 KGHSH, CDR2 LQKENI. The V and J ends lost 6 bases and 3 bases respectively, with 11 bases between them. DNA of the CDR3: TGTGCCAGCTCCCTAATTGTGGACACTGAAGCTTTCTTT. This codes for CASSLIVDTEAFF.

The V gene is TRBV5-6, the J gene TRBJ2-2; D ambiguous. V shed 0 bases and J shed 3 bases, with 0 bases lying between them. The CDR3 spans 12 residues. Germline CDR1 reads SGHDT; CDR2 reads YYEEEE. In DNA form, the CDR3 reads TGTGCCAGCAGCTTGGACACCGGGGAGCTGTTTTTT. This gives the protein CASSLDTGELFF.

V and J are TRBV6-6 and TRBJ2-7; perhaps TRBD2 as D (6 bases). V was cut by 4 bases and J by 3 bases, with 16 bases left in between. This CDR3 has 15 amino acids. Germline V CDR1 and CDR2: MNHNY, SVGAGI (reference sequence). In DNA form, the CDR3 reads TGTGCCAGCAGTTCCGGCGGAGGGGCCTTCTACGAGCAGTACTTC. Amino acids: CASSSGGGAFYEQYF.

The rearrangement joins TRBV3-1 (or the pseudogene TRBV3-2) to TRBJ1-1, with a possible D match to TRBD1 (6 bases). This CDR3 has 13 amino acids. The ends were cut back, 2 bases at V and 6 bases at J, with 10 bases in the middle. Germline V gene lookup returns CDR1 LGHDT and CDR2 YNNKEL (reference sequence). The chain's CDR3 is CASSQQGRSEAFF. In DNA form, the CDR3 reads TGTGCCAGCAGCCAACAGGGGAGGTCTGAAGCTTTCTTT.

The chain recombines TRBV30 with TRBJ2-2, with a tentative D call TRBD1 (5 bases). The length of the CDR3 is 15 residues. In germline, CDR1 is GTSNPN, CDR2 SVGIG (reference sequence). The V end lost 5 bases, the J end lost 8 bases, and 21 bases lay between the germline ends. The CDR3 here is CAWGHKGIREGELFF. DNA for the CDR3: TGTGCCTGGGGTCATAAGGGGATACGTGAGGGGGAGCTGTTTTTT.

The chain is built from TRBV19 and TRBJ2-7, with D possibly matching TRBD1 (6 bases). Germline assignment: CDR1 LNHDA and CDR2 SQIVND (reference sequence). This CDR3 contains 12 residues. Trimming shortened V by 3 bases and J by 6 bases, and 9 bases separated the two germline ends. The CDR3 region is CASSIPTGEQYF. The CDR3 nucleotides are TGTGCCAGTAGTATCCCGACAGGCGAGCAGTACTTC.

The chain combines TRBV28 with TRBJ1-1; no clear D. The CDR3 totals 15 residues. CDR1 is MDHEN, CDR2 SYDVKM, per germline. The V gene lost 3 bases and the J gene lost 0 bases, with 11 bases spanning the gap. The CDR3 DNA is TGTGCCAGCAGTTTGAGGCGGCTAATGAACACTGAAGCTTTCTTT. It yields the protein CASSLRRLMNTEAFF.

V gene TRBV28 combines with J gene TRBJ2-3; tentatively, D is TRBD1 or TRBD2 (5 bases each). Trimming shortened V by 5 bases and J by 6 bases, and 12 bases separated the two germline ends. The germline CDR1 and CDR2 sequences are MDHEN and SYDVKM. The CDR3 runs 13 residues. The CDR3 DNA follows: TGTGCCAGCAGTCTCCCGGGGCGGGATACGCAGTATTTT. It codes for CASSLPGRDTQYF.

In this sample, this clone turned up a few times. The chain couples TRBV27 to TRBJ1-2, with D maybe TRBD1 (6 bases). CDR1 MNHEY and CDR2 SMNVEV come from the germline V gene (reference sequence). The V end was cut by 3 bases, the J end by 0 bases, with 20 bases between. The CDR3 loop spans 18 amino acids. The CDR3 here is CASSFGGQRASANYGYTF. The CDR3 DNA is TGTGCCAGCAGTTTTGGGGGGCAAAGGGCATCTGCTAACTATGGCTACACCTTC.

This clone has a single count. The V gene is TRBV6-1, the J gene TRBJ1-2, with TRBD1 matching 8 bases. The CDR3 totals 14 residues. Trimming cost V 6 bases and J 3 bases; bases outside gene matches: 6. Germline-derived CDR1 and CDR2 are MNHNS and SASEGT. CDR3 sequence (DNA): TGTGCCAGCAGACGGACAGGGCTCCACTATGGCTACACCTTC. Amino acid sequence: CASRRTGLHYGYTF.

The chain carries TRBV19 and TRBJ2-5; 8 bases are a match to TRBD1. Germline lookup yields CDR1 LNHDA and CDR2 SQIVND (reference sequence). V trimming: 4 bases; J trimming: 4 bases; junction bases outside the gene matches: 5. This CDR3 contains 14 residues. CDR3 nucleotide sequence: TGTGCCAGTAGTAAAGACAGGGGAGGAGAGACCCAGTACTTC. It translates to CASSKDRGGETQYF.

This clone was seen a single time. The chain employs TRBV11-3 and TRBJ1-1, with D possibly TRBD1 on 5 matching bases. V was pared by 3 bases and J by 3 bases, with 11 bases between. Germline V gene lookup returns CDR1 SGHNT and CDR2 YENEEA. This CDR3 has 14 residues. The CDR3 DNA reads TGTGCCAGCAGCTTGTCGGGGGAGCACACTGAAGCTTTCTTT. This encodes CASSLSGEHTEAFF.

The chain is built from TRBV7-9 and TRBJ2-7; 9 nucleotides agree with TRBD1. Germline V gene data show CDR1 as SEHNR and CDR2 as FQNEAQ (reference sequence). CDR3 length: 13 amino acids. V was pared by 6 bases and J by 6 bases, with 6 bases of the junction left unmatched. CDR3: CASSPTGGGEQYF. CDR3 sequence (DNA): TGTGCCAGCAGTCCGACAGGGGGAGGCGAGCAGTACTTC.

The rearrangement links TRBV7-9 to TRBJ2-5; 10 nucleotides line up with TRBD2. Germline lookup yields CDR1 SEHNR and CDR2 FQNEAQ (reference sequence). CDR3 length equals 15 residues. V was clipped by 5 bases and J by 7 bases; unmatched bases: 10. The CDR3 coding sequence is TGTGCCAGCAGCGGGGGAAGCGGGAGGGAGGGGACCCAGTACTTC. This sequence encodes CASSGGSGREGTQYF.

The chain carries TRBV28 and TRBJ1-1, with D perhaps matching TRBD1 (6 bases). V dropped 5 bases and J dropped 4 bases, with 20 bases sitting between them. Germline V gene data show CDR1 as MDHEN and CDR2 as SYDVKM. The CDR3 contains 16 residues. The CDR3 loop is CASSDWGLRGVTEAFF. CDR3 DNA: TGTGCCAGCAGTGACTGGGGGCTTAGGGGGGTCACTGAAGCTTTCTTT.

The V and J genes are TRBV30 and TRBJ2-1; no reliable D call. The CDR3 runs to 13 residues. Germline CDR1 is GTSNPN and CDR2 is SVGIG (reference sequence). V lost 3 bases and J lost 2, with 8 bases in between. CDR3 nucleotides: TGTGCCTGGAGCCCAAGTGCCTACAATGAGCAGTTCTTC. Translating it yields CAWSPSAYNEQFF.

This rearrangement joins TRBV9 to TRBJ1-6; D is uncertain. This CDR3 region has 14 residues. Germline-derived CDR1 and CDR2 are SGDLS and YYNGEE. Trimming stripped 0 bases from V and 14 bases from J, with 15 bases between. The CDR3 region has the DNA TGTGCCAGCAGCGTAGGGCAGTCAAGGTTGTCCCTCCACTTT. Protein sequence: CASSVGQSRLSLHF.

The rearrangement joins TRBV7-8 to TRBJ2-5, with 14 positions matching TRBD2. The germline gives CDR1 SGHVS, CDR2 FQNEAQ. This CDR3 has 17 residues. Losses at the gene ends were 4 bases for V and 1 base for J; bases not matched to a gene: 5. As DNA, the CDR3 is TGTGCCAGCAGCTCACGACTAGCGGGAGGGACCCAAGAGACCCAGTACTTC. Amino acids: CASSSRLAGGTQETQYF.

V is TRBV28 and J is TRBJ2-7, with a possible D match to TRBD1 (7 bases). Trimming left V 5 bases short and J 10 bases short, with 15 bases between. Germline V gives CDR1 MDHEN, CDR2 SYDVKM. CDR3 length equals 12 residues. This CDR3 is CASSGGTVEQYF. CDR3 nucleotide sequence: TGTGCCAGCAGTGGCGGGACAGTAGAACAGTACTTC.

The genes are TRBV19 and TRBJ1-5, with TRBD1 as a possible D gene (6 bases). CDR1 and CDR2 from the germline V gene are LNHDA and SQIVND (reference sequence). The CDR3 runs 15 residues. V gave up 1 base and J gave up 5 bases, with 12 bases separating them. The CDR3 loop is CASSIGHRDYQPQHF. The CDR3 nucleotides are TGTGCCAGTAGTATAGGGCACAGGGACTATCAGCCCCAGCATTTT.

The rearrangement joins TRBV6-5 to TRBJ2-6, with a tentative D call TRBD1 (6 bases). This CDR3 comprises 16 residues. Germline CDR1 reads MNHEY; CDR2 reads SVGAGI. V was cut by 0 bases and J by 4 bases, with 10 bases left in between. CDR3 in amino acids: CASSYSTGRGANVLTF. The CDR3, as DNA: TGTGCCAGCAGTTACTCGACAGGACGCGGGGCCAACGTCCTGACTTTC.

The chain employs TRBV18 and TRBJ2-4; the match to TRBD2 covers 11 bases. Germline V gene sequence: CDR1 KGHSH, CDR2 LQKENI. The V and J ends lost 3 bases and 6 bases, in that order; junction bases with no gene match: 4. This CDR3 comprises 15 residues. The CDR3 sequence is CASSPSGRAGNIQYF. Here the CDR3 DNA reads TGTGCCAGCTCACCTAGCGGGAGGGCAGGAAACATTCAGTACTTC.

The chain uses TRBV6-5 and TRBJ2-7, with TRBD2 matching over 7 bases. J was trimmed by 2 bases and V by 2 bases; bases with no gene match: 6. The CDR3 is 15 residues long. CDR1 is MNHEY, CDR2 SVGAGI, per germline. In DNA form, the CDR3 reads TGTGCCAGCAGTTACGGTGCGGGAGCGGCCTACGAGCAGTACTTC. The encoded protein is CASSYGAGAAYEQYF.

This chain's CDR3 is CASSLRESPQHF. In nucleotides, the CDR3 is TGTGCCAGCAGCCTAAGGGAGTCGCCCCAGCATTTT. The chain combines TRBV12-3 or TRBV12-4 with TRBJ1-5; D unresolved. This CDR3 contains 12 residues. V was shortened by 6 bases and J by 9 bases, with 12 bases between the two germline ends.